This passage covers 24 T cell receptor beta chains from one sample sequenced in a study of T-cell reconstitution after alpha-beta-depleted transplantation in children. Unique molecular identifiers were used in preparing the TCRbeta library. TCRdb recomputed calls from the PCR reads with MiXCR, one row per CDR3 protein. This table has about 98,000 distinct CDR3 sequences, around a quarter appearing once. The material was PBMCs, obtained before TCRalphabeta/CD19-depleted stem cell transplant. The receptors shown here come from a boy aged 2 to 9 with acute lymphoblastic leukemia, due to receive a stem cell transplant.

This clonotype was observed many times. This sequence joins TRBV24-1 and TRBJ2-1, with unresolved D. Deletions cut 9 bases from V and 7 bases from J, with 12 bases between. Germline assignment: CDR1 KGHDR and CDR2 SFDVKD. This CDR3 is built from 12 residues. The CDR3 protein is CATARDGNEQFF. The CDR3 DNA reads TGTGCCACCGCCCGAGACGGAAATGAGCAGTTCTTC.

This clonotype was seen repeatedly, ten times or more. This sequence joins TRBV5-1 and TRBJ2-3; no definite D call. Trimming stripped 7 bases from V and 2 bases from J, with 14 bases between. The germline gives CDR1 SGHRS, CDR2 YFSETQ. The CDR3 extends over 14 amino acids. CDR3 nucleotide sequence: TGCGCCAGCGCCCCGGGTCCCAACACAGATACGCAGTATTTT. As protein: CASAPGPNTDTQYF.

The chain employs TRBV4-3 and TRBJ2-6, with 7 nucleotides matching TRBD2. The junction had 3 bases not matched to a gene; V was cut back by 4 bases and J by 0 bases. Germline loops: CDR1 LGHNA, CDR2 YSLEER. This CDR3 comprises 16 residues. CDR3 sequence: CASSRGGFSGANVLTF. CDR3 nucleotide sequence: TGCGCCAGCAGCCGGGGGGGGTTCTCTGGGGCCAACGTCCTGACTTTC.

The chain carries TRBV10-3 and TRBJ2-5; D call uncertain. The CDR3 has 14 amino acids. CDR1 and CDR2 from the germline V gene are ENHRY and SYGVKD. The ends were cut back, 4 bases at V and 7 bases at J, with 16 bases in the middle. This CDR3 reads CAISGGLGSGTQYF. DNA for the CDR3: TGTGCCATCAGTGGGGGATTAGGGTCCGGGACCCAGTACTTC.

This clonotype has a handful of counts. The chain recombines TRBV20-1 with TRBJ1-1; perhaps TRBD1 as D (5 bases). From germline, CDR1 is DFQATT and CDR2 SNEGSKA (reference sequence). V gave up 8 bases and J gave up 1 base, with 20 bases separating them. The CDR3 runs to 15 residues. The CDR3 sequence is CSFRGGTQGNTEAFF. In DNA, the CDR3 is TGCAGTTTTCGGGGGGGAACCCAGGGGAACACTGAAGCTTTCTTT.

This clonotype was observed a handful of times. This rearrangement joins TRBV20-1 to TRBJ2-3, with D unclear. V dropped 7 bases and J dropped 4 bases, with 9 bases sitting between them. The CDR3 consists of 11 residues. Germline CDR1 reads DFQATT; CDR2 reads SNEGSKA (reference sequence). In DNA form, the CDR3 reads TGCAGTGTTGCGGCGTCAGATACGCAGTATTTT. Residues: CSVAASDTQYF.

This clonotype was observed a handful of times. The CDR3 sequence: CSATRAYSNQPQHF. Here the CDR3 DNA reads TGCAGTGCTACGAGAGCCTATAGCAATCAGCCCCAGCATTTT. The chain has TRBV20-1 and TRBJ1-5; D gene unclear. CDR1 and CDR2 from the germline V gene are DFQATT and SNEGSKA (reference sequence). This CDR3 is 14 amino acids long. Trimming took off 4 bases at V and 0 bases at J, with 10 bases between the two ends.

The genes are TRBV27 and TRBJ2-1, with 8 bases that match TRBD2. The length of the CDR3 is 15 residues. Germline CDR1 reads MNHEY; CDR2 reads SMNVEV (reference sequence). The V and J ends lost 8 bases and 8 bases, in that order; junction bases with no gene match: 14. Here the CDR3 DNA reads TGTGCCAGCTATTCTGTCACTAGCGGAGACCATGAGCAGTTCTTC. Translating gives CASYSVTSGDHEQFF.

The V gene is TRBV20-1, the J gene TRBJ2-1, with TRBD1 matching 7 bases. V lost 6 bases, J lost 6 bases, and 14 bases stayed unmatched. The CDR3 has 15 residues. Germline assignment: CDR1 DFQATT and CDR2 SNEGSKA (reference sequence). CDR3 sequence (DNA): TGCAGTGCCCCAAGGCCCGGGACAGCGTCCAATGAGCAGTTCTTC. This translates into CSAPRPGTASNEQFF.

This CDR3 is CSATCDRLYGYTF. Written as DNA, the CDR3 is TGCAGTGCTACTTGTGACAGGCTCTATGGCTACACCTTC. The V call is TRBV20-1, the J call TRBJ1-2, with D maybe TRBD1 (6 bases). This CDR3 region has 13 residues. Trimming cost V 4 bases and J 4 bases, with 13 bases left between them. The germline V gene encodes CDR1 DFQATT and CDR2 SNEGSKA (reference sequence).

The CDR3 reads CASSDRLAEINEQFF. DNA for the CDR3: TGTGCCAGCAGTGACCGACTAGCGGAAATCAATGAGCAGTTCTTC. This chain connects TRBV6-1 to TRBJ2-1; 9 bases line up with TRBD2. This CDR3 region has 15 residues. The V segment lost 3 bases and the J segment 6 bases; nucleotides outside the gene matches: 6. Germline V gene data show CDR1 as MNHNS and CDR2 as SASEGT.

The chain is built from TRBV4-1 and TRBJ2-7, with a weak D call TRBD2 (6 bases). This CDR3 has 17 residues. Germline assignment: CDR1 MGHRA and CDR2 YSYEKL. Trimming took 0 bases from V and 6 from J, leaving 21 bases between them. The CDR3 loop reads CASSQEGIGHKGGEQYF. In DNA, the CDR3 is TGCGCCAGCAGCCAAGAAGGGATAGGTCATAAGGGAGGCGAGCAGTACTTC.

This clonotype was counted many times. The chain is built from TRBV20-1 and TRBJ2-7; possibly TRBD1 for D (5 bases). The germline CDR1 and CDR2 sequences are DFQATT and SNEGSKA (reference sequence). The CDR3 is made up of 13 amino acids. Deletions cut 0 bases from V and 9 bases from J, with 15 bases between. CDR3 protein: CSARDRAGPGQYF. In DNA form, the CDR3 reads TGCAGTGCTAGAGATAGGGCAGGGCCTGGGCAGTACTTC.

The chain has TRBV30 and TRBJ1-1; no definite D call. The CDR3 runs to 11 residues. Germline values: CDR1 GTSNPN, CDR2 SVGIG (reference sequence). Between the trimmed V and J ends, which lost 4 bases and 8 bases, there was a span of 11 bases. The CDR3 DNA reads TGTGCCTGGAATCGGGCGGAAGAAGCTTTCTTT. This gives the protein CAWNRAEEAFF. The whole variable domain, remainder taken from reference TRBV30 and TRBJ1-1, is SQTIHQWPATLVQPVGSPLSLECTVEGTSNPNLYWYRQAAGRGLQLLFYSVGIGQISSEVPQNLSASRPQDRQFILSSKKLLLSDSGFYLCAWNRAEEAFFGQGTRLTVV.

This clonotype has a count of ten or more. V is TRBV28 and J is TRBJ2-5, with D tentatively TRBD1 (5 bases). Trimming took 1 base from V and 2 from J, leaving 8 bases between them. CDR1 MDHEN and CDR2 SYDVKM come from the germline V gene. The CDR3 sequence is 14 residues long. CDR3 amino acids: CASSLSKGQETQYF. CDR3 nucleotides: TGTGCCAGCAGTTTATCAAAGGGGCAAGAGACCCAGTACTTC.

This clonotype appeared a few times. The rearrangement joins TRBV4-3 to TRBJ2-7, with a tentative D call TRBD2 (7 bases). The CDR3 has 16 amino acids. Between the trimmed V and J ends, which lost 0 bases and 7 bases, there was a span of 19 bases. Germline CDR1 reads LGHNA; CDR2 reads YSLEER. The CDR3 region has the DNA TGCGCCAGCAGCCAAGAGTACGGCGGGGGAGGGGGGGAGCAGTACTTC. Protein product: CASSQEYGGGGGEQYF.

CDR3 sequence: CASSHHFSGDPYEQYF. As DNA, the CDR3 is TGTGCCAGCAGCCACCACTTTAGCGGAGACCCCTACGAGCAGTACTTC. This sequence joins TRBV6-1 and TRBJ2-7, with D possibly being TRBD2 (6 bases). CDR1 and CDR2 (germline): MNHNS, SASEGT. V shed 6 bases and J shed 2 bases, with 20 bases lying between them. There are 16 residues in the CDR3.

The genes are TRBV4-1 and TRBJ2-5; 7 positions match TRBD1. The CDR3 totals 16 residues. J lost 5 bases, V lost 0 bases, and 9 bases had no gene match. Germline V gene data show CDR1 as MGHRA and CDR2 as YSYEKL. The CDR3 is CASSQDRTGGWETQYF. The CDR3 DNA reads as TGCGCCAGCAGCCAAGATCGGACAGGAGGCTGGGAGACCCAGTACTTC.

In this sample, this clonotype turned up a few times. V is TRBV25-1 and J is TRBJ2-5, with TRBD1 identical over 8 bases. Germline V CDR1 and CDR2: MGHDK, SYGVNS. There are 14 residues in the CDR3. V dropped 3 bases and J dropped 5; count of bases not matched to a gene: 5. The CDR3 coding sequence is TGTGCCAGCAGTGACACGCGGGACAGGGAGACCCAGTACTTC. Translating it yields CASSDTRDRETQYF.

The V gene is TRBV14, the J gene TRBJ2-5; D is perhaps TRBD1 or TRBD2 (5 bases each). Looked up from germline, CDR1 is SGHDN and CDR2 is FVKESK. Between the trimmed V and J ends, which lost 6 bases and 5 bases, there was a span of 16 bases. This CDR3 contains 14 residues. CDR3 nucleotides: TGTGCCAGCAGTGGGGGAGACCGGGTTGAGACCCAGTACTTC. This gives the protein CASSGGDRVETQYF.

This clonotype occurred a few times. The chain employs TRBV7-9 and TRBJ2-7; 8 bases are a match to TRBD1. Per the germline V gene, CDR1 is SEHNR and CDR2 is FQNEAQ (reference sequence). The CDR3 is made up of 16 amino acids. With V trimmed by 5 bases and J by 4 bases, 13 bases remained unmatched. The CDR3 region has the DNA TGTGCCAGCAGCGGTCATAGGACAGGGCTCTTTTACGAGCAGTACTTC. Protein: CASSGHRTGLFYEQYF.

This chain links TRBV27 with TRBJ2-7; 7 bases agree with TRBD1. Unmatched junction bases numbered 7, after V lost 3 bases and J lost 5 bases. The germline V gene has CDR1 MNHEY and CDR2 SMNVEV (reference sequence). The CDR3 is 14 amino acids. The CDR3 here is CASSLQGVLNEQYF. DNA of the CDR3: TGTGCCAGCAGTTTGCAGGGGGTATTAAACGAGCAGTACTTC.

Turning to this clonotype: A read error may be the cause here, since a much bigger clone is one base away. Here the CDR3 omits its conserved ending phenylalanine or tryptophan, so a read error is the likely source. The rearrangement joins TRBV7-2 to TRBJ2-7; 8 nucleotides agree with TRBD1. CDR3 length: 13 amino acids. Germline V gene data show CDR1 as SGHTA and CDR2 as FQGNSA. Unmatched junction bases numbered 3, after V lost 5 bases and J lost 3 bases. The CDR3 nucleotides read TGTGCCAGCAGCCCTACAGGGGGCTACGAGCAGTACCTC. This codes for CASSPTGGYEQYL.

V gene TRBV12-3 or TRBV12-4 combines with J gene TRBJ2-6; a weak D match, TRBD2 (6 bases). CDR3 length: 13 residues. The germline V and J ends were trimmed by 3 bases and 15 bases, with 15 bases remaining between them. CDR3 coding DNA: TGTGCCAGCAGTTTGCAGGGACTCAGAGGCCTGACTTTC. Amino acid sequence: CASSLQGLRGLTF.